This T cell receptor beta chain derives from a study of blood T cell repertoires in COVID-19. Study in general: The United States, Italy and Spain were the sources of the acute and convalescent COVID-19 samples. T cells, B-cell-depleted T cells, or PBMCs provided the cDNA or gDNA that served as material.

This CDR3 has 12 residues. V lost 6 bases to trimming and J lost 3 bases, with 7 bases between them. Per germline, CDR1 MNHNY and CDR2 SVGAGI (reference sequence). Per the authors' pipeline: Amplification of reference gene primers provided the estimated nucleated cell counts. The repertoire was sequenced with immunoSEQ multiplex PCR; TCRdb's copy has only in-frame clones and lacks some. V, J and clone size are taken as reported in that table, and D and trimming were inferred from the DNA itself. The table lists around 140,000 clones, 84% of them singletons. The V and J genes are TRBV6-6 and TRBJ2-3, with D possibly being TRBD2 (5 bases). The clonotype originates from a man between 60 and 75 years old with acute or convalescent COVID-19. Sequenced material: peripheral blood. The CDR3 nucleotides are TGTGCCAGCAGGGGGAGTACAGATACGCAGTATTTT. Protein sequence: CASRGSTDTQYF.